Sequencing of this TCR beta chain was carried out in a study of blood T cell repertoires in COVID-19. The J segment lost 2 bases and the V segment lost 0 bases, leaving 3 bases of the junction unmatched. The CDR3 runs to 17 residues. TCRdb's table, derived via immunoSEQ multiplex PCR, lists solely in-frame clones and lacks some. In the table there are about 140,000 clones, 77% of which are singletons. What was sequenced was peripheral blood. The chain links TRBV23-1 to TRBJ2-3; 12 bases fit TRBD2. TRBV23-1 is labeled an ORF, and its function is uncertain. The TCR comes from a woman aged 45 to 65 with active or convalescent COVID-19. CDR3 residues: CASSQSTSGSPTDTQYF. For the CDR3, the DNA is TGCGCCAGCAGTCAATCGACTAGCGGGAGCCCCACAGATACGCAGTATTTT.